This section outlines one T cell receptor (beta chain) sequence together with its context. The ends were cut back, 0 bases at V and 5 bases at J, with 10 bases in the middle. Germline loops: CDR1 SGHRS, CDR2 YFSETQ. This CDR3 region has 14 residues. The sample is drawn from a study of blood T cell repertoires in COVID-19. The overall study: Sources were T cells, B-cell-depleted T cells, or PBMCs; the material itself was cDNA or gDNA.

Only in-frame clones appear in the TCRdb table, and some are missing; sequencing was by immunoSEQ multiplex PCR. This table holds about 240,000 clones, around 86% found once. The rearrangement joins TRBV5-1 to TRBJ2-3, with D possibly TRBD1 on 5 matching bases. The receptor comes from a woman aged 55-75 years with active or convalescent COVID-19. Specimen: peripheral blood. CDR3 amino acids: CASSLGQGGDTQYF. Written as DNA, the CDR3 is TGCGCCAGCAGCTTGGGGCAGGGCGGAGATACGCAGTATTTT.